Each of the 19 T cell receptor beta chains below was sequenced from the same sample in a study of OX40 agonist ivuxolimab in advanced cancers. The assay was immunoSEQ multiplex PCR, and TCRdb's table has in-frame clones only and misses some. The sample shows roughly 25,000 clones, more than 60% of them seen only once. The specimen comprised CD4+ or CD8+ T cells sorted from blood, sampled in a trial of the OX40 agonist ivuxolimab. The receptors stem from an adult with an advanced solid tumor such as melanoma, head and neck, liver or kidney cancer.

The V gene is TRBV7-2, the J gene TRBJ2-1; D unclear. The CDR3 is made up of 16 amino acids. V lost 5 bases, J lost 2 bases, and 16 bases lay in between. The germline V gene encodes CDR1 SGHTA and CDR2 FQGNSA. The CDR3 DNA is TGTGCCAGCAGCCCGGACGGACGAAGAACCTACAATGAGCAGTTCTTC. It specifies CASSPDGRRTYNEQFF.

A note on this clone: Other DNA variants within this sample encode the same CDR3. This chain links TRBV9 with TRBJ2-7; D is possibly TRBD2 (5 bases). The germline V gene encodes CDR1 SGDLS and CDR2 YYNGEE. The CDR3 contains 13 residues. Between the trimmed V and J ends, which lost 8 bases and 1 base, there was a span of 13 bases. The CDR3 spells CASSSGGSYEQYF. In DNA form, the CDR3 reads TGTGCCAGTTCCAGTGGAGGATCCTACGAGCAGTACTTC.

The genes are TRBV7-6 and TRBJ1-1; D unclear. The CDR3 runs to 13 residues. The germline V and J ends were trimmed by 5 bases and 5 bases, with 12 bases remaining between them. Germline CDR1 is SGHVS and CDR2 is FNYEAQ. In DNA form, the CDR3 reads TGTGCCAGCAGCCAAAGGGAGGCTACTGAAGCTTTCTTT. It encodes CASSQREATEAFF.

The count of this clone is one. The rearrangement links TRBV4-2 to TRBJ1-2; D is uncertain. V was cut by 1 base and J by 5 bases, with 11 bases left in between. Germline V CDR1 and CDR2: LGHNA, YNFKEQ. The CDR3 sequence is 14 residues long. CDR3 DNA sequence: TGTGCCAGCAGCCAAGGGTTAGGCCTGTATGGCTACACCTTC. It specifies CASSQGLGLYGYTF.

The V gene is TRBV5-1, the J gene TRBJ1-1; no definite D call. The CDR3 length is 15 residues. Trimming took 0 bases from V and 1 from J, leaving 10 bases between them. Germline CDR1 SGHRS, CDR2 YFSETQ. CDR3 amino acids: CASSLGPTPNTEAFF. Written as DNA, the CDR3 is TGCGCCAGCAGCTTGGGTCCGACCCCGAACACTGAAGCTTTCTTT.

This clone is categorized as medium-sized. The J gene is TRBJ1-3, the V gene TRBV4-2; no definite D call. This CDR3 comprises 17 residues. Germline-derived CDR1 and CDR2 are LGHNA and YNFKEQ. The ends were cut back, 0 bases at V and 0 bases at J, with 12 bases in the middle. The DNA of the CDR3 is TGTGCCAGCAGCCAAGATGGGTGGCTCCACTCTGGAAACACCATATATTTT. It translates to CASSQDGWLHSGNTIYF.

This rearrangement joins TRBV6-5 to TRBJ1-2; D may be TRBD1 (6 bases). V was trimmed by 6 bases and J by 0 bases, leaving 11 bases between them. The CDR3 loop spans 14 amino acids. Germline lookup yields CDR1 MNHEY and CDR2 SVGAGI. The CDR3 region is CASSPTGPNYGYTF. The CDR3 DNA reads TGTGCCAGCAGCCCCACAGGGCCTAACTATGGCTACACCTTC.

The sample holds one count of this clone. V is TRBV7-9 and J is TRBJ1-5; 7 bases line up with TRBD1. Trimming at V came to 3 bases and at J to 2 bases, leaving 4 bases not matched to a gene. This CDR3 spans 15 amino acids. Germline CDR1 reads SEHNR; CDR2 reads FQNEAQ (reference sequence). CDR3 nucleotide sequence: TGTGCCAGCAGCTTGTCCGGACAGGGCAATCAGCCCCAGCATTTT. Protein sequence: CASSLSGQGNQPQHF. Variable domain in full (rest from reference TRBV7-9 and TRBJ1-5): DTGVSQNPRHKITKRGQNVTFRCDPISEHNRLYWYRQTLGQGPEFLTYFQNEAQLEKSRLLSDRFSAERPKGSFSTLEIQRTEQGDSAMYLCASSLSGQGNQPQHFGDGTRLSIL.

This sequence joins TRBV30 and TRBJ1-5; D gene ambiguous. The V gene lost 2 bases and the J gene lost 3 bases, with 17 bases spanning the gap. The length of the CDR3 is 16 residues. Per the germline V gene, CDR1 is GTSNPN and CDR2 is SVGIG (reference sequence). This CDR3 reads CAWSTPSPYPNQPQHF. The CDR3 nucleotides are TGTGCCTGGAGTACCCCCAGCCCCTACCCCAATCAGCCCCAGCATTTT.

The sample holds a few counts of this clone. The V gene is TRBV19, the J gene TRBJ2-2; 9 bases line up with TRBD2. This CDR3 comprises 16 residues. V lost 3 bases and J lost 4; bases outside the gene matches: 6. Germline V gene lookup returns CDR1 LNHDA and CDR2 SQIVND (reference sequence). CDR3 DNA sequence: TGTGCCAGTAGTATGAATAGCGGGGGACTCACCGGGGAGCTGTTTTTT. Its translation: CASSMNSGGLTGELFF.

The rearrangement links TRBV6-5 to TRBJ1-1; TRBD1 is a possible D gene (5 bases). Germline V gene sequence: CDR1 MNHEY, CDR2 SVGAGI. V lost 5 bases to trimming and J lost 1 base, with 14 bases between them. The CDR3 is made up of 15 amino acids. CDR3 region: CASSTSGFTNTEAFF. As DNA, the CDR3 is TGTGCCAGCAGTACTTCAGGGTTTACGAACACTGAAGCTTTCTTT.

V and J are TRBV19 and TRBJ1-5, with TRBD1 as a possible D gene (5 bases). CDR1 and CDR2 (germline): LNHDA, SQIVND (reference sequence). There are 16 residues in the CDR3. V shed 7 bases and J shed 2 bases, with 18 bases lying between them. The DNA for the CDR3 is TGTGCCAGTACTCTCTGGGGGAGTTTTGGCAATCAGCCCCAGCATTTT. This encodes CASTLWGSFGNQPQHF.

The rearrangement joins TRBV5-8 to TRBJ1-5, with D tentatively TRBD1 (5 bases). The CDR3 contains 13 residues. In germline, CDR1 is SGHTS, CDR2 YDEGEE. Trimming took 4 bases from V and 4 from J, leaving 9 bases between them. CDR3 sequence (DNA): TGTGCCAGCAGCGCACAGGCTAATCAGCCCCAGCATTTT. Protein: CASSAQANQPQHF.

This clone was seen more than once but under ten times. Other nucleotide sequences from this sample produce the same CDR3. The genes are TRBV5-5 and TRBJ1-1; D remains unclear. Trimming left V 0 bases short and J 1 base short, with 4 bases between. The CDR3 runs to 13 residues. Germline V gives CDR1 SGHKS, CDR2 YYEKEE (reference sequence). CDR3 nucleotides: TGTGCCAGCAGCTTGGGGGAGAACACTGAAGCTTTCTTT. Its translation is CASSLGENTEAFF.

The rearrangement joins TRBV6-5 to TRBJ1-2; D is uncertain. Germline V gene sequence: CDR1 MNHEY, CDR2 SVGAGI. Trimming removed 0 bases from V and 0 bases from J, with 11 bases in between. The CDR3 length is 16 residues. CDR3 sequence (DNA): TGTGCCAGCAGTTACTCCGCCGGGAGTTCTAACTATGGCTACACCTTC. Protein product: CASSYSAGSSNYGYTF.

CDR3: CASSLYAPQEQYF. DNA for the CDR3: TGTGCCAGCAGCTTGTATGCCCCTCAAGAGCAGTACTTC. This rearrangement joins TRBV5-5 to TRBJ2-7; D ambiguous. The CDR3 extends over 13 amino acids. Germline CDR1 is SGHKS and CDR2 is YYEKEE (reference sequence). The V end was cut by 1 base, the J end by 7 bases, with 12 bases between.

This clone has more than one count but fewer than ten. The V call is TRBV4-3, the J call TRBJ2-7; a weak D match, TRBD1 (8 bases). Trimming left V 4 bases short and J 4 bases short, with 14 bases between. The V gene's germline CDR1 is LGHNA and CDR2 YSLEER. The CDR3 runs 14 residues. CDR3 coding DNA: TGCGCCAGCAGCCCCGGACAGGGAGGGTACGAGCAGTACTTC. Translation gives CASSPGQGGYEQYF.

V is TRBV4-1 and J is TRBJ2-3, with TRBD1 identical over 7 bases. The germline gives CDR1 MGHRA, CDR2 YSYEKL. Trimming took 0 bases from V and 2 from J; bases not matched to a gene: 11. This CDR3 has 18 amino acids. The CDR3 DNA sequence: TGCGCCAGCAGCCAAGATCAGGTTCGGGACAGTAACACAGATACGCAGTATTTT. Translation gives CASSQDQVRDSNTDTQYF.

The chain employs TRBV13 and TRBJ1-2; D not certain. Germline V gene sequence: CDR1 PRHDT, CDR2 FYEKMQ (reference sequence). V dropped 3 bases and J dropped 1 base, with 3 bases sitting between them. The CDR3 sequence is 12 residues long. The CDR3 sequence is CASSLNNYGYTF. The DNA for the CDR3 is TGTGCCAGCAGCTTGAATAACTATGGCTACACCTTC.